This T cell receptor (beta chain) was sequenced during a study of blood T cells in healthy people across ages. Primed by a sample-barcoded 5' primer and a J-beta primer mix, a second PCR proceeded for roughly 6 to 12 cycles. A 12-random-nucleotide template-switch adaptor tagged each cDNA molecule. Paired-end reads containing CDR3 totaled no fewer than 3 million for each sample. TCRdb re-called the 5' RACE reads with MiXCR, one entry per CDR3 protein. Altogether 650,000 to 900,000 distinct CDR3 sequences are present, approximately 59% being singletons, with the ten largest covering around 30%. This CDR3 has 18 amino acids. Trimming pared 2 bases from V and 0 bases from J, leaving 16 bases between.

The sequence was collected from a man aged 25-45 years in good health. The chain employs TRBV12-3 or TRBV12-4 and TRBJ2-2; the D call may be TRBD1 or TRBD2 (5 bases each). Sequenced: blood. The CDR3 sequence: CASSLLRDRLANTGELFF. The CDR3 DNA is TGTGCCAGCAGTTTACTCCGGGACCGTCTGGCGAACACCGGGGAGCTGTTTTTT.